This T cell receptor (beta chain) is from a study of cytomegalovirus exposure and HLA in healthy donors. Germline values: CDR1 MNHNY, CDR2 SVGAGI (reference sequence). This CDR3 has 13 amino acids. Profiling relied on immunoSEQ multiplex PCR, and the TCRdb table lists in-frame clones only, not all of them. The sample records around 300,000 clones, approximately 87% being singletons. Sequences were obtained from PBMCs. The V call is TRBV6-6, the J call TRBJ2-5, with 11 bases fitting TRBD2. The source is a woman between 18 and 29 years old in good health and CMV-seronegative. This CDR3 reads CASGTSGQETQYF. The CDR3 DNA reads as TGTGCGTCCGGGACTAGCGGTCAAGAGACCCAGTACTTC.